This T cell receptor beta chain was recorded in a study of blood T cell repertoires in COVID-19. Assay: immunoSEQ multiplex PCR; the TCRdb copy retains only in-frame clones and omits some. The sample has fewer than 90,000 clones, about 95% seen once; the top ten hold about 4.7%. Sequencing used peripheral blood. The TCR sequence derives from a human donor with active COVID-19. The donor label of this sample is uncertain.

Here the CDR3 reads CASSQDVVQGGYTF. CDR3 sequence (DNA): TGTGCCAGCAGCCAAGACGTGGTACAGGGCGGCTACACCTTC. This rearrangement joins TRBV3-1 (or the pseudogene TRBV3-2) to TRBJ1-2; TRBD1 is a possible D gene (6 bases). The CDR3 spans 14 residues. Germline CDR1 is LGHDT and CDR2 is YNNKEL (reference sequence). The germline V and J ends were trimmed by 0 bases and 8 bases, with 13 bases remaining between them.